These 27 T cell receptor beta chains originate from one sample sequenced in a study of T cells in Graves' hyperthyroidism and ophthalmopathy. It was RNA transcripts that yielded the amplified TCR beta CDR3 regions. The study used the HTBI primer set for a first-round RT-PCR of the TCR CDR3. One entry per CDR3 protein, called by TCRdb with MiXCR from the multiplex PCR reads. The sample lists 690,000 or so distinct CDR3 sequences; approximately 19% were seen once. The sequencing sample was made of blood. The receptor set was obtained from a woman aged 45 to 65 with Graves' hyperthyroidism that later progressed to Graves' ophthalmopathy.

This clonotype has more than one count but fewer than ten. At one of its ends the junction is not consistent with the germline gene, which may arise from a read error. The chain's CDR3 is CVSSHVTSAETQYF. CDR3 DNA: TGTGTCAGCAGCCACGTGACTAGTGCGGAGACCCAGTACTTC. This chain joins TRBV3-1 and TRBJ2-5; possible D gene TRBD2, 6 bases. From germline, CDR1 is LGHDT and CDR2 YNNKEL (reference sequence). The CDR3 sequence is 14 residues long.

This sequence joins TRBV15 and TRBJ2-5, with TRBD2 identical over 14 bases. This CDR3 has 15 amino acids. V was clipped by 1 base and J by 5 bases; unmatched bases: 0. The V gene's germline CDR1 is LNHNV and CDR2 YYDKDF (reference sequence). The CDR3 is CATSRGLAGGETQYF. The CDR3 DNA reads as TGTGCCACCAGCAGAGGACTAGCGGGGGGGGAGACCCAGTACTTC.

This clonotype was picked up many times. The chain joins TRBV27 to TRBJ1-5, with unresolved D. Germline CDR1 and CDR2: MNHEY and SMNVEV (reference sequence). CDR3 size: 15 residues. The V and J ends lost 7 bases and 0 bases respectively, with 13 bases between them. The CDR3: CASTPTAYSNQPQHF. CDR3 nucleotide sequence: TGTGCCAGCACCCCAACAGCGTATAGCAATCAGCCCCAGCATTTT.

Points on this clonotype: This could be a read error, since a much larger clone is one nucleotide away. The V call is TRBV9, the J call TRBJ2-5, with a possible D match to TRBD2 (6 bases). V lost 0 bases to trimming and J lost 6 bases, with 15 bases between them. The germline V gene has CDR1 SGDLS and CDR2 YYNGEE. This CDR3 comprises 15 residues. The CDR3 spells CASSVDAGRTKTQYF. CDR3 DNA sequence: TGTGCCAGCAGCGTAGACGCAGGGAGGACAAAGACCCAGTACTTC.

J is TRBJ1-2 and V is TRBV4-1, with 9 nucleotides matching TRBD1. The ends lost 4 bases at V and 5 bases at J; junction bases unmatched: 8. The CDR3 totals 15 residues. Germline CDR1 MGHRA, CDR2 YSYEKL. The DNA of the CDR3 is TGCGCCAGCAGCCCACCGGACAGGGGAGGGTATGGCTACACCTTC. The encoded protein is CASSPPDRGGYGYTF.

This chain joins TRBV7-2 and TRBJ2-2, with D perhaps TRBD2 (5 bases). Germline CDR1 and CDR2: SGHTA and FQGNSA. V lost 3 bases and J lost 3, with 14 bases in between. This CDR3 comprises 16 residues. This CDR3 is CASSFRTRPDTGELFF. CDR3 DNA sequence: TGTGCCAGCAGCTTTCGGACTCGCCCGGACACCGGGGAGCTGTTTTTT.

CDR3 sequence: CASTRWGQGAFSSGNTIYF. Here the CDR3 DNA reads TGTGCCAGCACCCGGTGGGGACAGGGGGCATTTAGCTCTGGAAACACCATATATTTT. The rearrangement uses TRBV7-9 and TRBJ1-3, with 12 bases that match TRBD1. Germline CDR1 and CDR2: SEHNR and FQNEAQ (reference sequence). Germline trimming cut 7 bases from V and 0 bases from J; bases unmatched to any gene: 13. This CDR3 is built from 19 residues.

V and J are TRBV12-3 or TRBV12-4 and TRBJ1-5; a weak D match, TRBD1 (6 bases). Trimming took 5 bases from V and 0 from J, leaving 11 bases between them. This CDR3 spans 15 amino acids. CDR3 DNA sequence: TGTGCCAGCAGTCCCGGGACATTTAGCAATCAGCCCCAGCATTTT. It translates to CASSPGTFSNQPQHF.

This clonotype showed up just a few times. V is TRBV9 and J is TRBJ1-6; D remains ambiguous. V dropped 0 bases and J dropped 10 bases, with 8 bases sitting between them. The CDR3 totals 13 residues. Germline V gives CDR1 SGDLS, CDR2 YYNGEE. The CDR3 sequence: CASSVESGSPLHF. The CDR3 nucleotides read TGTGCCAGCAGCGTAGAGTCGGGCTCACCCCTCCACTTT.

The rearrangement links TRBV11-2 to TRBJ1-6; 10 bases align to TRBD1. Germline CDR1 and CDR2: SGHAT and FQNNGV. Trimming at V came to 5 bases and at J to 9 bases, leaving 7 bases not matched to a gene. This CDR3 is 15 amino acids long. The CDR3 spells CASSVGQGLRSPLHF. The CDR3 bases are TGTGCCAGCAGCGTGGGACAGGGGTTACGTTCACCCCTCCACTTT.

This clonotype was counted between two and nine times. The chain uses TRBV24-1 and TRBJ2-1; D remains ambiguous. CDR3 length: 11 amino acids. V shed 6 bases and J shed 6 bases, with 5 bases lying between them. Germline CDR1 KGHDR, CDR2 SFDVKD. The CDR3 sequence is CATSLFNEQFF. CDR3 bases: TGTGCCACCAGTTTGTTCAATGAGCAGTTCTTC.

This clonotype was seen repeatedly, ten times or more. The chain has TRBV5-1 and TRBJ2-7; D unclear. CDR3 length equals 15 residues. The germline gives CDR1 SGHRS, CDR2 YFSETQ. V was cut by 5 bases and J by 2 bases, with 17 bases left in between. CDR3 in DNA: TGCGCCAGCAGAACCCTATCGACCCGGGCCTACGAGCAGTACTTC. This gives the protein CASRTLSTRAYEQYF.

This clonotype was picked up a small number of times. The rearrangement uses TRBV6-1 and TRBJ1-5, with 7 positions matching TRBD1. The trim removed 5 bases at V and 2 bases at J, leaving 6 bases unmatched. CDR1 and CDR2 (germline): MNHNS, SASEGT. The length of the CDR3 is 15 residues. CDR3 bases: TGTGCCAGCAGTAAGACAGGGACGGGCAATCAGCCCCAGCATTTT. It translates to CASSKTGTGNQPQHF.

This clonotype was recorded a few times. A much larger clonotype is one base distant, so this may be a read error. V gene TRBV11-3 combines with J gene TRBJ1-1; weak D call: TRBD1 (5 bases). This CDR3 region has 15 residues. Germline CDR1 SGHNT, CDR2 YENEEA. This chain's CDR3 is CAGSSDSLRDTEAFF. Written as DNA, the CDR3 is TGTGCCGGCAGCTCCGACAGCCTCCGGGACACTGAAGCTTTCTTT.

The genes are TRBV6-1 and TRBJ1-2; 8 positions match TRBD1. Unmatched junction bases numbered 4, after V lost 2 bases and J lost 2 bases. Germline V gives CDR1 MNHNS, CDR2 SASEGT. This CDR3 has 15 amino acids. The CDR3 sequence is CASSELDRDNYGYTF. CDR3 bases: TGTGCCAGCAGTGAATTGGACAGGGACAACTATGGCTACACCTTC.

This clonotype showed up just a few times. The chain links TRBV12-3 or TRBV12-4 to TRBJ2-3; either TRBD1 or TRBD2 may fit D (5 bases each). V lost 6 bases to trimming and J lost 3 bases, with 10 bases between them. CDR3 length equals 13 residues. The CDR3 nucleotides read TGTGCCAGCAGAACGGGGCCAACAGATACGCAGTATTTT. It specifies CASRTGPTDTQYF.

This chain uses TRBV9 with TRBJ2-7; 8 bases are a match to TRBD2. The germline V gene encodes CDR1 SGDLS and CDR2 YYNGEE. The CDR3 is 15 residues long. V lost 3 bases, J lost 4 bases, and 9 bases stayed unmatched. CDR3: CASSAASGGPYEQYF. As DNA, the CDR3 is TGTGCCAGCAGCGCCGCCAGCGGGGGTCCGTACGAGCAGTACTTC.

This clonotype was seen more than once but under ten times. V gene TRBV7-2 combines with J gene TRBJ2-1; TRBD1 is a possible D gene (6 bases). Trimming removed 2 bases from V and 3 bases from J, with 8 bases in between. Germline V lookup: CDR1 SGHTA, CDR2 FQGNSA. The CDR3 has 14 residues. The CDR3 here is CASSLRGNYNEQFF. As DNA, the CDR3 is TGTGCCAGCAGCTTAAGGGGGAACTACAATGAGCAGTTCTTC.

V usage is TRBV30 and J usage is TRBJ1-2; no firm D call. Germline lookup yields CDR1 GTSNPN and CDR2 SVGIG (reference sequence). The germline V and J ends were trimmed by 2 bases and 4 bases, with 5 bases remaining between them. The CDR3 is 11 amino acids. The CDR3 spells CAWSSSYGYTF. For the CDR3, the DNA is TGTGCCTGGAGTTCCAGCTATGGCTACACCTTC.

The sample holds many counts of this clonotype. The junction departs from the called germline gene at one end, perhaps through a read error. The chain links TRBV11-3 to TRBJ1-5; TRBD1 aligns across 8 bases. The CDR3 runs 14 residues. The germline V gene has CDR1 SGHNT and CDR2 YENEEA. CDR3 residues: CASSGDRGNQPRHF. CDR3 in DNA: TGTGCCAGCTCCGGTGACAGGGGCAATCAGCCCCGGCATTTT. The full variable domain, completed using reference TRBV11-3 and TRBJ1-5, is EAGVVQSPRYKIIEKKQPVAFWCNPISGHNTLYWYLQNLGQGPELLIRYENEEAVDDSQLPKDRFSAERLKGVDSTLKIQPAELGDSAVYLCASSGDRGNQPRHFGDGTRLSIL.

This clonotype was seen at least ten times. This chain uses TRBV7-9 with TRBJ1-4, with TRBD1 as a possible D gene (5 bases). This CDR3 has 14 amino acids. Between the trimmed V and J ends, which lost 5 bases and 8 bases, there was a span of 15 bases. CDR1 and CDR2 from the germline V gene are SEHNR and FQNEAQ (reference sequence). For the CDR3, the DNA is TGTGCCAGCAGCCCCGGCAGGGCAAACGAAAAACTGTTTTTT. Encoded protein: CASSPGRANEKLFF.

This clonotype occurred many times. The chain uses TRBV12-5 and TRBJ1-5; D gene ambiguous. V was shortened by 1 base and J by 3 bases, with 10 bases between the two germline ends. The CDR3 length is 15 residues. Looked up from germline, CDR1 is LGHNT and CDR2 is FRNRAP. For the CDR3, the DNA is TGTGCTAGTGGTTTGGGGTCGGGCGCCAATCAGCCCCAGCATTTT. This sequence encodes CASGLGSGANQPQHF.

The V gene is TRBV10-3, the J gene TRBJ2-3, with D possibly TRBD2 on 6 matching bases. The V gene's germline CDR1 is ENHRY and CDR2 SYGVKD. The CDR3 sequence is 13 residues long. V gave up 7 bases and J gave up 2 bases, with 10 bases separating them. CDR3 sequence: CAINPGVTDTQYF. The CDR3 coding sequence is TGTGCCATCAATCCGGGGGTCACAGATACGCAGTATTTT.

V is TRBV7-9 and J is TRBJ1-5, with no clear D. Trimming removed 5 bases at V and 2 bases at J, with 16 bases between. This CDR3 contains 16 residues. Germline CDR1 and CDR2: SEHNR and FQNEAQ (reference sequence). This CDR3 reads CASSRVDGAGNQPQHF. In DNA, the CDR3 is TGTGCCAGCAGCCGGGTAGACGGTGCGGGCAATCAGCCCCAGCATTTT. The full variable domain, in which reference TRBV7-9 and TRBJ1-5 provide the parts outside the CDR3, is DTGVSQNPRHKITKRGQNVTFRCDPISEHNRLYWYRQTLGQGPEFLTYFQNEAQLEKSRLLSDRFSAERPKGSFSTLEIQRTEQGDSAMYLCASSRVDGAGNQPQHFGDGTRLSIL.

The rearrangement uses TRBV5-1 and TRBJ1-1; D gene uncertain. Germline V gives CDR1 SGHRS, CDR2 YFSETQ. Trimming removed 4 bases at V and 2 bases at J, with 15 bases between. This CDR3 comprises 15 residues. This chain's CDR3 is CASSRSGELNTEAFF. DNA of the CDR3: TGCGCCAGCAGCCGCTCGGGTGAGCTTAACACTGAAGCTTTCTTT.

The table lists this clonotype with many counts. V gene TRBV6-1 combines with J gene TRBJ1-5; unclear D gene. The V end was cut by 5 bases, the J end by 6 bases, with 11 bases between. This CDR3 comprises 13 residues. CDR1 is MNHNS, CDR2 SASEGT, per germline. CDR3 protein: CASSPYAAQPQHF. As DNA, the CDR3 is TGTGCCAGCAGTCCGTATGCGGCTCAGCCCCAGCATTTT.

This clonotype was picked up many times. The chain has TRBV20-1 and TRBJ2-5; TRBD1 agrees at 9 bases. Per the germline V gene, CDR1 is DFQATT and CDR2 is SNEGSKA (reference sequence). V shed 6 bases and J 5 bases; nucleotides not matched to a gene: 4. This CDR3 is 12 amino acids long. Here the CDR3 reads CSAGDREETQYF. The DNA of the CDR3 is TGCAGTGCGGGGGACAGGGAGGAGACCCAGTACTTC.